The 17 T cell receptor beta chains reported below all come from one sample, sequenced in a study of blood T cell repertoires in COVID-19. Assay used: immunoSEQ multiplex PCR; TCRdb lists only in-frame clones, some missing. The sample lists 200,000 to 300,000 clones, approximately 90% occurring once. The sample was PBMCs or T cells enriched from blood (not recorded which). These TCRs come from a woman in her twenties or thirties who had recovered from COVID-19.

This clone was seen just once. The V gene is TRBV20-1, the J gene TRBJ2-1; TRBD1 might be the D (7 bases). Germline CDR1 and CDR2: DFQATT and SNEGSKA (reference sequence). The CDR3 length is 17 residues. The V and J ends lost 3 bases and 9 bases respectively, with 27 bases between them. The CDR3 sequence: CSASIGTVSWRDFEQFF. The DNA for the CDR3 is TGCAGTGCTAGTATAGGGACAGTTAGTTGGAGGGACTTTGAGCAGTTCTTC.

J is TRBJ2-1 and V is TRBV6-5, with 8 bases that match TRBD2. The CDR3 is 13 residues long. V gave up 2 bases and J gave up 10 bases; unmatched junction bases: 4. Germline V gene lookup returns CDR1 MNHEY and CDR2 SVGAGI. The CDR3 nucleotides are TGTGCCAGCAGTTACACCACGGGAGGGGAGCAGTTCTTC. Amino acids: CASSYTTGGEQFF.

This chain joins TRBV4-2 and TRBJ2-1; 13 bases line up with TRBD2. J was trimmed by 9 bases and V by 3 bases; bases with no gene match: 5. The CDR3 contains 15 residues. CDR1 is LGHNA and CDR2 is YNFKEQ in the germline V gene. The CDR3 sequence is CASSHGLAGETEQFF. The DNA for the CDR3 is TGTGCCAGCAGCCATGGACTAGCGGGAGAGACTGAGCAGTTCTTC.

The chain links TRBV4-1 to TRBJ2-7; D possibly corresponds to TRBD2 (6 bases). This CDR3 comprises 16 residues. The V gene's germline CDR1 is MGHRA and CDR2 YSYEKL. Trimming stripped 0 bases from V and 2 bases from J, with 14 bases between. In nucleotides, the CDR3 is TGCGCCAGCAGCCAAGATGCGGCTAGCGAGACCTACGAGCAGTACTTC. It encodes CASSQDAASETYEQYF.

In this sample, this clone turned up once. The chain carries TRBV9 and TRBJ2-1; 8 positions match TRBD2. The V segment lost 0 bases and the J segment 8 bases; nucleotides outside the gene matches: 4. The CDR3 totals 14 residues. The germline gives CDR1 SGDLS, CDR2 YYNGEE. CDR3 region: CASSVAGGPHEQFF. CDR3 nucleotides: TGTGCCAGCAGCGTAGCGGGAGGGCCCCATGAGCAGTTCTTC.

The chain uses TRBV19 and TRBJ2-7; TRBD2 matches at 12 bases. Germline lookup yields CDR1 LNHDA and CDR2 SQIVND (reference sequence). CDR3 length equals 12 residues. Trimming cost V 8 bases and J 10 bases; bases outside gene matches: 6. CDR3 DNA: TGTGCCAGTGTCGGACTAGCGGGAAGACAGTACTTC. Translation gives CASVGLAGRQYF.

DNA of the CDR3: TGTGCCACCAAGGAGGGCCTCTCCTACAATGAGCAGTTCTTC. Amino acids: CATKEGLSYNEQFF. The J gene is TRBJ2-1, the V gene TRBV24-1; tentative D call: TRBD2 (6 bases). The CDR3 runs to 14 residues. Looked up from germline, CDR1 is KGHDR and CDR2 is SFDVKD. V lost 8 bases and J 0 bases, leaving 10 bases between the germline ends.

The CDR3 DNA is TGCGCCAGCAGCCAGAGGCACAGGGACAGTGGTGAGCAGTTCTTC. As protein: CASSQRHRDSGEQFF. The chain links TRBV4-1 to TRBJ2-1, with TRBD1 matching over 7 bases. The CDR3 has 15 amino acids. CDR1 is MGHRA and CDR2 is YSYEKL in the germline V gene. V lost 3 bases, J lost 9 bases, and 11 bases stayed unmatched.

The chain recombines TRBV7-2 with TRBJ2-2; D gene uncertain. This CDR3 contains 12 residues. Germline lookup yields CDR1 SGHTA and CDR2 FQGNSA. V lost 4 bases and J lost 7, with 7 bases in between. CDR3 bases: TGTGCCAGCAGCTCCGGTATCGGGGAGCTGTTTTTT. It is translated as CASSSGIGELFF. The whole variable domain, filled in from reference TRBV7-2 and TRBJ2-2, reads GAGVSQSPSNKVTEKGKDVELRCDPISGHTALYWYRQSLGQGLEFLIYFQGNSAPDKSGLPSDRFSAERTGGSVSTLTIQRTQQEDSAVYLCASSSGIGELFFGEGSRLTVL.

The chain combines TRBV6-6 with TRBJ2-7; perhaps TRBD2 as D (7 bases). There are 12 residues in the CDR3. V lost 6 bases and J 5 bases, leaving 11 bases between the germline ends. Germline CDR1 reads MNHNY; CDR2 reads SVGAGI (reference sequence). The CDR3 coding sequence is TGTGCCAGCAGCCACGGGGGGCACGAGCAGTACTTC. It yields the protein CASSHGGHEQYF.

The V and J genes are TRBV4-3 and TRBJ2-1; TRBD2 matches 9 bases. Germline V gene lookup returns CDR1 LGHNA and CDR2 YSLEER. The CDR3 spans 16 residues. The trim removed 3 bases at V and 2 bases at J, leaving 5 bases unmatched. The CDR3 spells CASSQSSGRTYNEQFF. The CDR3 DNA follows: TGCGCCAGCAGCCAGAGTAGCGGGAGAACCTACAATGAGCAGTTCTTC.

The chain links TRBV9 to TRBJ1-6; a weak D match, TRBD1 (5 bases). The CDR3 consists of 17 residues. Germline loops: CDR1 SGDLS, CDR2 YYNGEE. The germline V and J ends were trimmed by 0 bases and 5 bases, with 15 bases remaining between them. CDR3 amino acids: CASSVGSQGTNNSPLHF. The CDR3 DNA is TGTGCCAGCAGCGTAGGGAGCCAGGGAACTAATAATTCACCCCTCCACTTT.

The gene calls are TRBV6-1 and TRBJ1-1, with 11 bases matching TRBD1. The CDR3 length is 15 residues. CDR1 and CDR2 from the germline V gene are MNHNS and SASEGT. V lost 3 bases, J lost 4 bases, and 4 bases stayed unmatched. DNA of the CDR3: TGTGCCAGCAGTGAGGCCGGGACAGGGGGCACTGAAGCTTTCTTT. Amino acid sequence: CASSEAGTGGTEAFF.

The chain is built from TRBV30 and TRBJ2-1; TRBD2 matches at 11 bases. V shed 0 bases and J 6 bases; nucleotides not matched to a gene: 10. CDR3 length: 17 residues. CDR1 is GTSNPN, CDR2 SVGIG, per germline (reference sequence). As DNA, the CDR3 is TGTGCCTGGAGTGTACTGGTAGCGGGAGGGCCGTCCAATGAGCAGTTCTTC. Its protein is CAWSVLVAGGPSNEQFF.

This chain connects TRBV28 to TRBJ2-2, with TRBD1 matching 9 bases. This CDR3 spans 15 amino acids. CDR1 and CDR2 (germline): MDHEN, SYDVKM. CDR3 bases: TGTGCGCTATCTCCCGGGACAGGGAGTTCCGGGGAGCTGTTTTTT. It yields the protein CALSPGTGSSGELFF.

V usage is TRBV29-1 and J usage is TRBJ1-5; 7 nucleotides agree with TRBD1. The V segment lost 6 bases and the J segment 2 bases; nucleotides outside the gene matches: 7. CDR3 length: 14 residues. CDR1 SQVTM and CDR2 ANQGSEA come from the germline V gene. CDR3 sequence reads: CSVQGGGGNQPQHF. The DNA of the CDR3 is TGCAGCGTCCAGGGGGGCGGAGGCAATCAGCCCCAGCATTTT.

The chain links TRBV15 to TRBJ1-1; 7 bases are a match to TRBD1. V was clipped by 10 bases and J by 5 bases; unmatched bases: 10. The CDR3 extends over 13 amino acids. The germline CDR1 and CDR2 sequences are LNHNV and YYDKDF (reference sequence). In nucleotides, the CDR3 is TGTGCCAGCAGAGAGGGGGCTGAGACTGAAGCTTTCTTT. Translation: CASREGAETEAFF.